This T cell receptor beta chain was obtained from a study of cytomegalovirus exposure and HLA in healthy donors. General study results and limits: The dataset shows that most TCR sequences were rare, while some public TCRs occurred in many donors. Later analysis suggested most CMV-associated TCR beta chains were HLA-restricted.

Germline CDR1 and CDR2: SEHNR and FQNEAQ (reference sequence). This CDR3 spans 15 amino acids. Healthy individuals who donated bone marrow served as the donors. Details on this clone: Its antigen is currently unknown.

The PCR ran on 60 Vbeta and 13 Jbeta primers. Profiled with immunoSEQ multiplex PCR; TCRdb holds only in-frame clones, not every one. This table holds 84,000 or so clones, about 78% found once. Sequencing used PBMCs. This receptor was taken from a man aged 50-59 years in good health and CMV-seronegative. The chain carries TRBV7-9 and TRBJ2-5, with 9 bases that match TRBD1. The DNA matches TRBJ2-7 better at its end, which makes the J call doubtful. CDR3 nucleotide sequence: TGTGCCAGCCGGGCGACAGGGACAGGGTCCTACGAGCAGTACTTC. This sequence encodes CASRATGTGSYEQYF.